These 7 T cell receptor beta chains originate from one sample sequenced in a study of blood T cell repertoires in COVID-19. TCRdb keeps only in-frame clones here, not all; method: immunoSEQ multiplex PCR. The sample lists 390,000 or so clones; approximately 90% were seen once. Source material: PBMCs or T cells enriched from blood (not recorded which). These receptors were taken from a young man who had recovered from COVID-19.

The rearrangement joins TRBV28 to TRBJ1-5, with a possible D match to TRBD1 (5 bases). There are 17 residues in the CDR3. V was shortened by 1 base and J by 2 bases, with 15 bases between the two germline ends. Germline values: CDR1 MDHEN, CDR2 SYDVKM. The CDR3 DNA is TGTGCCAGCAGTTTATTCTTGGGGGGAAGAGGCAATCAGCCCCAGCATTTT. This translates into CASSLFLGGRGNQPQHF.

This clone was seen many times. The chain uses TRBV7-6 and TRBJ1-1, with a tentative D call TRBD1 (5 bases). Germline V CDR1 and CDR2: SGHVS, FNYEAQ. V lost 2 bases and J lost 2, with 6 bases in between. This CDR3 region has 13 residues. The chain's CDR3 is CASSLQGNTEAFF. The CDR3 DNA reads as TGTGCCAGCAGCTTACAGGGTAACACTGAAGCTTTCTTT.

The chain recombines TRBV5-5 with TRBJ1-2; 8 bases match TRBD1. This CDR3 is 13 amino acids long. Germline V lookup: CDR1 SGHKS, CDR2 YYEKEE (reference sequence). V shed 3 bases and J 13 bases; nucleotides not matched to a gene: 11. The CDR3 loop is CASSSAPGQGCTF. CDR3 in DNA: TGTGCCAGCAGCTCCGCCCCCGGACAGGGATGCACCTTC.

The chain combines TRBV5-1 with TRBJ2-5; D not resolved. The CDR3 consists of 11 residues. With 4 bases removed from V and 2 bases from J, the gap between germline ends came to 3 bases. Germline V gives CDR1 SGHRS, CDR2 YFSETQ. The CDR3 protein is CASSIQETQYF. The CDR3 nucleotides are TGCGCCAGCAGCATACAAGAGACCCAGTACTTC. The whole variable domain, remainder taken from reference TRBV5-1 and TRBJ2-5, is KAGVTQTPRYLIKTRGQQVTLSCSPISGHRSVSWYQQTPGQGLQFLFEYFSETQRNKGNFPGRFSGRQFSNSRSEMNVSTLELGDSALYLCASSIQETQYFGPGTRLLVL.

The chain recombines TRBV5-1 with TRBJ2-2; D remains ambiguous. CDR3 length equals 16 residues. The germline V gene has CDR1 SGHRS and CDR2 YFSETQ. The V end lost 1 base, the J end lost 0 bases, and 10 bases lay between the germline ends. The CDR3 nucleotides are TGCGCCAGCAGCTTGTATCCCGAGTCGAACACCGGGGAGCTGTTTTTT. This translates into CASSLYPESNTGELFF.

This chain joins TRBV11-2 and TRBJ1-4; D may be TRBD1 (5 bases). Germline loops: CDR1 SGHAT, CDR2 FQNNGV. The V and J ends lost 3 bases and 6 bases respectively, with 11 bases between them. The CDR3 is 14 residues long. The CDR3 region is CASSFRTTHEKLFF. The DNA of the CDR3 is TGTGCCAGCAGCTTTCGGACAACCCATGAAAAACTGTTTTTT.

The chain couples TRBV30 to TRBJ1-1; 7 bases are a match to TRBD1. The germline gives CDR1 GTSNPN, CDR2 SVGIG (reference sequence). This CDR3 contains 13 residues. V was pared by 2 bases and J by 1 base, with 1 base of the junction left unmatched. The CDR3 DNA sequence: TGTGCCTGGAGTTCAGGGGGGAACACTGAAGCTTTCTTT. Amino acid sequence: CAWSSGGNTEAFF.